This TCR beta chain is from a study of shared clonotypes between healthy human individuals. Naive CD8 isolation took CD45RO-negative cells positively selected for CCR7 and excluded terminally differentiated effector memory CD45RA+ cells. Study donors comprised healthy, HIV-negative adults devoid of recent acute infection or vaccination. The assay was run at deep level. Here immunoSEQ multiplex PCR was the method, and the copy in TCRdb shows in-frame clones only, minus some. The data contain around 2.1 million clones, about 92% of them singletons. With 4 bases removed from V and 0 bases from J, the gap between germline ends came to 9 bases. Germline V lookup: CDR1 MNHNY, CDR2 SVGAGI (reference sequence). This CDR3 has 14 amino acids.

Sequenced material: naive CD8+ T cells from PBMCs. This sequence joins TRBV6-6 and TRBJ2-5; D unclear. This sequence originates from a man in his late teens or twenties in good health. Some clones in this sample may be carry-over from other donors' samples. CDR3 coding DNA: TGTGCCAGCAGTTCACAATTCTACCAAGAGACCCAGTACTTC. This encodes CASSSQFYQETQYF.